The 6 T cell receptor beta chains given below trace back to one sample, sequenced in a study of cytomegalovirus exposure and HLA in healthy donors. Amplification used 60 Vbeta primers and 13 Jbeta primers. Using immunoSEQ multiplex PCR, the repertoire was profiled, and TCRdb retains in-frame clones only, with some absent. The profile shows nearly 300,000 clones, roughly 88% of them singletons. Sequenced material: PBMCs. Source of these receptors: a man between 40 and 49 years old in good health and CMV-seropositive.

As for this clone: At one boundary the junction diverges from the germline segment, which might be a read error. The chain employs TRBV7-9 and TRBJ2-1; 13 positions agree with TRBD2. The CDR3 length is 14 residues. The V gene's germline CDR1 is SEHNR and CDR2 FQNEAQ (reference sequence). CDR3: CSSREGLAGYGQFF. DNA of the CDR3: TGTTCCAGCCGTGAGGGACTAGCGGGATATGGGCAGTTCTTC. Together with reference TRBV7-9 and TRBJ2-1, the CDR3 gives the full variable domain: DTGVSQNPRHKITKRGQNVTFRCDPISEHNRLYWYRQTLGQGPEFLTYFQNEAQLEKSRLLSDRFSAERPKGSFSTLEIQRTEQGDSAMYLCSSREGLAGYGQFFGPGTRLTVL.

This clone has a handful of counts. The rearrangement joins TRBV4-1 to TRBJ2-3; D is unclear. The CDR3 is 15 residues long. The germline CDR1 and CDR2 sequences are MGHRA and YSYEKL. Trimming cost V 2 bases and J 2 bases, with 11 bases left between them. For the CDR3, the DNA is TGCGCCAGCAGCCAACCTAGGAGTTCCACAGATACGCAGTATTTT. This translates into CASSQPRSSTDTQYF.

The CDR3 spells CASSYAWQSYEQYF. DNA of the CDR3: TGTGCCAGCAGTTACGCATGGCAATCCTACGAGCAGTACTTC. The gene calls are TRBV6-5 and TRBJ2-7; D not resolved. The CDR3 length is 14 residues. Trimming cost V 2 bases and J 1 base, with 9 bases left between them. Germline V gives CDR1 MNHEY, CDR2 SVGAGI.

The V and J genes are TRBV2 and TRBJ2-3; 9 bases line up with TRBD1. Looked up from germline, CDR1 is SNHLY and CDR2 is FYNNEI. This CDR3 contains 16 residues. V dropped 6 bases and J dropped 3; count of bases not matched to a gene: 10. DNA for the CDR3: TGTGCCAGCAGCGTCCAGGGACAGGGCAAGACAGATACGCAGTATTTT. Protein: CASSVQGQGKTDTQYF.

V gene TRBV19 combines with J gene TRBJ2-6; D not resolved. This CDR3 region has 15 residues. Germline-derived CDR1 and CDR2 are LNHDA and SQIVND (reference sequence). Between the trimmed V and J ends, which lost 3 bases and 4 bases, there was a span of 10 bases. The CDR3 protein is CASSMRGTGANVLTF. CDR3 nucleotides: TGTGCCAGTAGTATGCGCGGTACGGGGGCCAACGTCCTGACTTTC. Full variable domain (outside the CDR3, taken from reference TRBV19 and TRBJ2-6): DGGITQSPKYLFRKEGQNVTLSCEQNLNHDAMYWYRQDPGQGLRLIYYSQIVNDFQKGDIAEGYSVSREKKESFPLTVTSAQKNPTAFYLCASSMRGTGANVLTFGAGSRLTVL.

The chain couples TRBV28 to TRBJ1-3; 9 bases agree with TRBD1. The J segment lost 3 bases and the V segment lost 2 bases, leaving 8 bases of the junction unmatched. Germline lookup yields CDR1 MDHEN and CDR2 SYDVKM. There are 17 residues in the CDR3. CDR3 protein: CASSLARDRAGGNTIYF. The CDR3 coding sequence is TGTGCCAGCAGTTTAGCCCGGGACAGGGCTGGTGGAAACACCATATATTTT.